Given below is one TCR beta chain in context. Antigen: not known. V dropped 0 bases and J dropped 4 bases, with 12 bases sitting between them. The CDR3 is 15 amino acids. Germline V gives CDR1 GTSNPN, CDR2 SVGIG (reference sequence). These data belong to a study of Tregs in tolerant kidney transplant recipients. Study-level points and caveats: Donor-specific Treg expansion exceeded global Treg expansion in tolerant patients, suggesting antigen drive.

TCRdb keeps only in-frame clones here, not all; method: immunoSEQ multiplex PCR. The top ten hold approximately 11% of the sample, which has around 70,000 clones, around nine tenths seen once. The TCR sequence derives from a human donor who received a combined kidney and bone marrow transplant. This chain connects TRBV30 to TRBJ2-2, with no clear D. The input for sequencing was CD8+ T cells from blood, taken before the transplant. CDR3 in amino acids: CAWSVLSVITGELFF. Written as DNA, the CDR3 is TGTGCCTGGAGTGTACTTTCGGTGATCACCGGGGAGCTGTTTTTT.